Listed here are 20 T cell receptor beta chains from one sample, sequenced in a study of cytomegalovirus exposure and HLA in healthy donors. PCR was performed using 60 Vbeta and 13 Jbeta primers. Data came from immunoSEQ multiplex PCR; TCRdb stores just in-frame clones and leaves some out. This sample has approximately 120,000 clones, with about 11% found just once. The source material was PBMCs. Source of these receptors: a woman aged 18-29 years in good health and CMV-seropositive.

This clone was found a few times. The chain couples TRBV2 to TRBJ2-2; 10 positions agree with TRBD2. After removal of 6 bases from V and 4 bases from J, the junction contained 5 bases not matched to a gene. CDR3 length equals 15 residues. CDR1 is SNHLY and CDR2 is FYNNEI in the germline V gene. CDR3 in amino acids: CASSQLAGRTGELFF. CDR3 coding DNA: TGTGCCAGCAGCCAACTAGCGGGACGCACCGGGGAGCTGTTTTTT.

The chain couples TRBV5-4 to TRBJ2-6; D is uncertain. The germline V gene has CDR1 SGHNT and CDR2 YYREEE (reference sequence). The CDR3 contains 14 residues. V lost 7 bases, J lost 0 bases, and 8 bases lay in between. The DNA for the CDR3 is TGTGCCAGCCGCCTAATCTCTGGGGCCAACGTCCTGACTTTC. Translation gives CASRLISGANVLTF.

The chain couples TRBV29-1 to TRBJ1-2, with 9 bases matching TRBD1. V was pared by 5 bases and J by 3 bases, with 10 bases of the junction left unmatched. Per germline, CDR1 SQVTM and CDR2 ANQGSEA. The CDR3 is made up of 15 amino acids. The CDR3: CSVSLGTGLDYGYTF. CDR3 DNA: TGCAGCGTTTCCTTGGGGACAGGGTTGGACTATGGCTACACCTTC. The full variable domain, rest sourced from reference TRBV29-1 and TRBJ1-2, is SAVISQKPSRDICQRGTSLTIQCQVDSQVTMMFWYRQQPGQSLTLIATANQGSEATYESGFVIDKFPISRPNLTFSTLTVSNMSPEDSSIYLCSVSLGTGLDYGYTFGSGTRLTVV.

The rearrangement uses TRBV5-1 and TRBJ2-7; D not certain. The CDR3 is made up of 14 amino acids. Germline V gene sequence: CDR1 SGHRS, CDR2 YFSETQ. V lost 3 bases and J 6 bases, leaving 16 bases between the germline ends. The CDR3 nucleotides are TGCGCCAGCAGCTACGAGACCGACTCGGGCGAGCAGTACTTC. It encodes CASSYETDSGEQYF.

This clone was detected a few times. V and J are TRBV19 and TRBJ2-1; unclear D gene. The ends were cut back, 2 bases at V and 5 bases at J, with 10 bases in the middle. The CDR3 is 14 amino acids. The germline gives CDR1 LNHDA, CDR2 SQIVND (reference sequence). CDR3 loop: CASSISGLHNEQFF. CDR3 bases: TGTGCCAGTAGTATAAGTGGCCTCCACAATGAGCAGTTCTTC.

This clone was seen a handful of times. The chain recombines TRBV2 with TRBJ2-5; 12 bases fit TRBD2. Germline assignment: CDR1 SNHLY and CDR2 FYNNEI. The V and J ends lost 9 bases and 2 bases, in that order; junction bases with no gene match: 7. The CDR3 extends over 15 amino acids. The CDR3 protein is CASEGTSGLQETQYF. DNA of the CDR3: TGTGCCAGTGAGGGGACTAGCGGGTTACAAGAGACCCAGTACTTC. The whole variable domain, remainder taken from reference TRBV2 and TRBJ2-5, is EPEVTQTPSHQVTQMGQEVILRCVPISNHLYFYWYRQILGQKVEFLVSFYNNEISEKSEIFDDQFSVERPDGSNFTLKIRSTKLEDSAMYFCASEGTSGLQETQYFGPGTRLLVL.

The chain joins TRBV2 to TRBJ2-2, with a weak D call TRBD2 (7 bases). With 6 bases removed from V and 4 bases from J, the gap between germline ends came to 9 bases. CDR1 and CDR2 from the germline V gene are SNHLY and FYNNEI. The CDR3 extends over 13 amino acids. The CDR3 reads CASRAGATGELFF. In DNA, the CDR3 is TGTGCCAGCAGGGCGGGGGCCACCGGGGAGCTGTTTTTT.

The CDR3 loop reads CASSPTTGGLNYGYTF. CDR3 sequence (DNA): TGTGCCAGCTCACCCACCACAGGGGGATTGAACTATGGCTACACCTTC. The gene calls are TRBV18 and TRBJ1-2, with 8 bases aligning to TRBD1. The V gene's germline CDR1 is KGHSH and CDR2 LQKENI. The CDR3 runs 16 residues. After removal of 3 bases from V and 2 bases from J, the junction contained 8 bases not matched to a gene. The whole variable domain, remainder taken from reference TRBV18 and TRBJ1-2, is NAGVMQNPRHLVRRRGQEARLRCSPMKGHSHVYWYRQLPEEGLKFMVYLQKENIIDESGMPKERFSAEFPKEGPSILRIQQVVRGDSAAYFCASSPTTGGLNYGYTFGSGTRLTVV.

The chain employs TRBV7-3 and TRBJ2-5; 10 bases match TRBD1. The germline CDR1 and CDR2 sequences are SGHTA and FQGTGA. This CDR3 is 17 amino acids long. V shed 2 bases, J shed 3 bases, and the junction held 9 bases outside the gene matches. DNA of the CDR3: TGTGCCAGCAGCTTAGGTCTTGGGACAGGGGTCGAAGAGACCCAGTACTTC. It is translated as CASSLGLGTGVEETQYF.

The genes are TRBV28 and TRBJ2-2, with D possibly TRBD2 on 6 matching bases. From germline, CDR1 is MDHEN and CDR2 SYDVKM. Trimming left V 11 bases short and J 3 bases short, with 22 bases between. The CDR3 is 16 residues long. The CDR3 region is CASLIGEARDTGELFF. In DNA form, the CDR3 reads TGTGCCTCTCTCATAGGGGAGGCCAGGGACACCGGGGAGCTGTTTTTT.

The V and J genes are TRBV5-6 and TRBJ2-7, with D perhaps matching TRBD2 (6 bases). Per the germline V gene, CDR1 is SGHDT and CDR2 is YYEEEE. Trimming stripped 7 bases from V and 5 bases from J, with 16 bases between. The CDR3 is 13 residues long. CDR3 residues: CASGGGDLDEQYF. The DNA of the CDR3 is TGTGCCAGCGGCGGAGGGGACCTGGACGAGCAGTACTTC.

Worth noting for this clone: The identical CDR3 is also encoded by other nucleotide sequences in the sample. CDR3 in amino acids: CAIIATNTEAFF. The CDR3 bases are TGTGCAATCATTGCGACTAACACTGAAGCTTTCTTT. The gene calls are TRBV6-1 and TRBJ1-1; no clear D gene. Germline lookup yields CDR1 MNHNS and CDR2 SASEGT. The CDR3 runs 12 residues.

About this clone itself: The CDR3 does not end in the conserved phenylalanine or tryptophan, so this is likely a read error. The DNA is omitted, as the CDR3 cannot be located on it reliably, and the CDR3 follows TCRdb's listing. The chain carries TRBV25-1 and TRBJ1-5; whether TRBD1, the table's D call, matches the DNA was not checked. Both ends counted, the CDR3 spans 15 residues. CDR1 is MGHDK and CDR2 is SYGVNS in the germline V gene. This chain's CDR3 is CASSETGFSNQPKHL.

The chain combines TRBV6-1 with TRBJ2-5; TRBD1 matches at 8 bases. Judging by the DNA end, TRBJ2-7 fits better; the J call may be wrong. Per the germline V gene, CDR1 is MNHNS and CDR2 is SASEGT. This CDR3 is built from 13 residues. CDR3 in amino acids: CASSDRGAYEQYF. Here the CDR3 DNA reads TGTGCCAGCAGCGACAGGGGCGCCTACGAGCAGTACTTC.

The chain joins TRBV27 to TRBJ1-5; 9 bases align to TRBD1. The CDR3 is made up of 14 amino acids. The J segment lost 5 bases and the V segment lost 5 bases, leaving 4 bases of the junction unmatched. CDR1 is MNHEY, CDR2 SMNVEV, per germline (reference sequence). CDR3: CASSQDRGDQPQHF. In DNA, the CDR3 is TGTGCCAGCAGTCAGGACAGGGGTGATCAGCCCCAGCATTTT.

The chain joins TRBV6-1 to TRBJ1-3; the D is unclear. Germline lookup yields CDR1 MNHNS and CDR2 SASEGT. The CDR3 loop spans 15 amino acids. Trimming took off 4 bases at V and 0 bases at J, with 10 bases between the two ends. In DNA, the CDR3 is TGTGCCAGCAGTGGATCGGGATTCTCTGGAAACACCATATATTTT. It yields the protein CASSGSGFSGNTIYF.

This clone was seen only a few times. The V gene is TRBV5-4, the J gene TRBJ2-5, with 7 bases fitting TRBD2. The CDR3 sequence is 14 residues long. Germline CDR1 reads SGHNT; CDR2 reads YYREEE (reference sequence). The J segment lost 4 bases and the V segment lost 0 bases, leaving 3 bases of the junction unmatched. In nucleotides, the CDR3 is TGTGCCAGCAGCTTGGATGCGGGAGCAGAGACCCAGTACTTC. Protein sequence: CASSLDAGAETQYF.

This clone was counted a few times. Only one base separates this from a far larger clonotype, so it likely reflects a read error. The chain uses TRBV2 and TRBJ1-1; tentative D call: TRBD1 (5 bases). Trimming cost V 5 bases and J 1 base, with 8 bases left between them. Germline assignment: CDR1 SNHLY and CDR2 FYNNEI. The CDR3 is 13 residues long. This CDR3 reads CASSLDRNTEAFF. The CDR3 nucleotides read TGTGCCAGCAGTTTAGACAGGAACACTGAAGCTTTCTTT.

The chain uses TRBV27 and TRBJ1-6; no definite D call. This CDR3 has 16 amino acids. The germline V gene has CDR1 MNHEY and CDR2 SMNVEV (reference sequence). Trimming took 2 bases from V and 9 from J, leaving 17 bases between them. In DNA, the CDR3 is TGTGCCAGCAGTTTAGTAGGGCTGTCGGGATTTTCACCCCTCCACTTT. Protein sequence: CASSLVGLSGFSPLHF.

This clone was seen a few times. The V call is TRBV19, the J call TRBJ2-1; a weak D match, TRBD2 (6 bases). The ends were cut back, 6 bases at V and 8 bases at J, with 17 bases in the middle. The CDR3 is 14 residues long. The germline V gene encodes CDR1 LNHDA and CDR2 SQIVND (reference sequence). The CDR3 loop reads CASSPGGTVHEQFF. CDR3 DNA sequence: TGTGCCAGTAGCCCTGGAGGGACGGTGCATGAGCAGTTCTTC.